The 2 T cell receptor beta chains below come from one sample, sequenced in a study of vaccination and CD4 T cells after COVID-19. Treatment of the sample: approximately 9-day PBMC culture with coronavirus spike peptide pools or control peptides (ViraFEST assay). Collection of the unexposed donor's CD4+ T cells took place before the COVID-19 pandemic (2011-2018). Their target antigens are unknown. Cultured CD4+ T cells had their DNA profiled by the Oncomine TCR Beta short-read assay. The template was genomic DNA from cultured CD4+ T cells. TCRdb independently ran MiXCR on the PCR reads; one entry per CDR3 protein. This table has 10,000 or so distinct CDR3 sequences, about 34% appearing once. The sequenced sample was CD4+ T cells from blood, cultured in vitro. These receptors came from a human donor in good health.

The rearrangement links TRBV11-3 to TRBJ2-3, with 9 nucleotides matching TRBD2. Per germline, CDR1 SGHNT and CDR2 YENEEA. The CDR3 is made up of 16 amino acids. V lost 5 bases, J lost 0 bases, and 6 bases stayed unmatched. CDR3 sequence (DNA): TGTGCCAGCAGCCCAGGGCTAGCGGGAAGCACAGATACGCAGTATTTT. Residues: CASSPGLAGSTDTQYF.

This chain links TRBV11-2 with TRBJ2-1, with 7 bases that match TRBD2. The CDR3 sequence is 15 residues long. CDR1 and CDR2 from the germline V gene are SGHAT and FQNNGV. V shed 3 bases and J 1 base; nucleotides not matched to a gene: 3. In nucleotides, the CDR3 is TGTGCCAGCAGCTTCGGCGGGGGATCCTACAATGAGCAGTTCTTC. As protein: CASSFGGGSYNEQFF.